The sequence of this T cell receptor (beta chain) was determined in a study of T cells expressing NK-cell markers. Germline V lookup: CDR1 SGHRS, CDR2 YFSETQ. The CDR3 sequence is 16 residues long. Using the 5' RACE reads, TCRdb records one entry per CDR3 protein without DNA. The sample features roughly 380,000 distinct CDR3 sequences, with around 5.3% in its top ten. The TCR sequence derives from a man between 18 and 69 years old in good health. The rearrangement uses TRBV5-1 and TRBJ2-2; absent DNA, TCRdb's TRBD1 call cannot be checked. Sequenced: blood T cells: a sorted CD56 or NKG2C T cell subset, CD4+ or CD8+ T cells, or bulk PBMC T cells (not recorded which). The CDR3 loop is CASSLLPTGGVGELFF.